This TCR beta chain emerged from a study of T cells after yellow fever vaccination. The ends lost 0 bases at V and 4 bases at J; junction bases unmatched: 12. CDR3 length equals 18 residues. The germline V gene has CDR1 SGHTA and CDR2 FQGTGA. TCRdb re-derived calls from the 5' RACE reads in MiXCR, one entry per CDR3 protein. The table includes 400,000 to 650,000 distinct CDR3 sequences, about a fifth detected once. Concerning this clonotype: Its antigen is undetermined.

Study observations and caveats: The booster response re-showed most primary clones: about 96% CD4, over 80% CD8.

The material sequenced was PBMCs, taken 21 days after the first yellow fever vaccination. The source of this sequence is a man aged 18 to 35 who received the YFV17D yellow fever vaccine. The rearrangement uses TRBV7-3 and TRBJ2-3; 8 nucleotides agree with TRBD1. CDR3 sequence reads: CASSLTFGQGSSADTQYF. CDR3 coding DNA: TGTGCCAGCAGCTTAACATTTGGACAGGGATCATCAGCAGATACGCAGTATTTT.